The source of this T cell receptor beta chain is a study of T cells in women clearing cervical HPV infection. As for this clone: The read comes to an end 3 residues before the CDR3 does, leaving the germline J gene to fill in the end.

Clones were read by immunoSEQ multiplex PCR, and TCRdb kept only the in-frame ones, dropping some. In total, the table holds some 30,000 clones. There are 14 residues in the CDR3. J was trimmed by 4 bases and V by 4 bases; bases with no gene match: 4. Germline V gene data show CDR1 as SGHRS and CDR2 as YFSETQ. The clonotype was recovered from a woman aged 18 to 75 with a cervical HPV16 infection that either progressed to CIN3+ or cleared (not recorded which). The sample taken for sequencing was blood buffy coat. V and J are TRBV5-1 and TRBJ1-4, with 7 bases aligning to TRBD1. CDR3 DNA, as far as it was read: TGCGCCAGCAGCCCGACAGGGCGTAATGAAAAA. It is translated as CASSPTGRNEK. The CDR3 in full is CASSPTGRNEKLFF.